Included here is one T cell receptor (beta chain) sequence, with context. The CDR3 totals 15 residues. CDR1 and CDR2 from the germline V gene are LNHDA and SQIVND (reference sequence). V lost 3 bases and J lost 3; bases outside the gene matches: 2. The sample originates from a study of shared clonotypes between healthy human individuals. Data came from immunoSEQ multiplex PCR; TCRdb stores just in-frame clones and leaves some out. The sample consists of about 1 million clones, around four fifths of them appearing once. The chain employs TRBV19 and TRBJ2-5, with 12 nucleotides matching TRBD2. The TCR comes from a young man in good health. Sequencing was performed on memory CD4+ T cells sorted from blood. Subset denoted: CD45RA-negative fraction. The CDR3 DNA is TGTGCCAGTAGTATCCGGACTAGCGGGGAAGAGACCCAGTACTTC. Translated, it gives CASSIRTSGEETQYF.